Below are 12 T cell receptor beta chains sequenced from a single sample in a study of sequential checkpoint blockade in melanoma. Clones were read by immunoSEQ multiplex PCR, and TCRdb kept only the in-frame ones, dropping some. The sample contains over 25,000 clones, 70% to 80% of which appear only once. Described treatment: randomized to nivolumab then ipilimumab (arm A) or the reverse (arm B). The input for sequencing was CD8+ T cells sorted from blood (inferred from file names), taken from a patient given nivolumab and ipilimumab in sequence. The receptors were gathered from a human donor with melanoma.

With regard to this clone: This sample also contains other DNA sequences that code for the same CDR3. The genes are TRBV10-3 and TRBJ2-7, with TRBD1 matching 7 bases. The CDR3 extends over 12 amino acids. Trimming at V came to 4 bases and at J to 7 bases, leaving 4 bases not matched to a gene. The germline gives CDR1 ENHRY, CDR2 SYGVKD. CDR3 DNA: TGTGCCATCAGTGGGACAGGAGAAGAGCAGTACTTC. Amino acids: CAISGTGEEQYF.

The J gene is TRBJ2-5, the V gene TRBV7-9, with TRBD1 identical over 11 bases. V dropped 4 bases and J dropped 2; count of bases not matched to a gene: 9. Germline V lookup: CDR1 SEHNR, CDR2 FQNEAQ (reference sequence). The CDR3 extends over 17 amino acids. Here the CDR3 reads CASSSPRRDRGQETQYF. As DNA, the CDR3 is TGTGCCAGCAGCTCTCCCCGGAGGGACAGGGGGCAAGAGACCCAGTACTTC.

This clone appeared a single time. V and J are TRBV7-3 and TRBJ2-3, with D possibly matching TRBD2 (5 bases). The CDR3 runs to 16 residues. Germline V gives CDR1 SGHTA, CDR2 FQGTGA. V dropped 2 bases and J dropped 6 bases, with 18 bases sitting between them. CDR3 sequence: CASSLGTSSRGDTQYF. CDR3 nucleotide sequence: TGTGCCAGCAGCTTAGGAACTAGTTCTCGCGGGGATACGCAGTATTTT.

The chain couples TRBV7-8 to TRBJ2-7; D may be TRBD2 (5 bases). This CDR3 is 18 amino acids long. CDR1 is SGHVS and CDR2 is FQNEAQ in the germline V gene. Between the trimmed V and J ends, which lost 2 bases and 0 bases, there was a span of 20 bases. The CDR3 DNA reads TGTGCCAGCAGCTTAAGCCTAGCTGCCCATCCTAGCTCCTACGAGCAGTACTTC. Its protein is CASSLSLAAHPSSYEQYF.

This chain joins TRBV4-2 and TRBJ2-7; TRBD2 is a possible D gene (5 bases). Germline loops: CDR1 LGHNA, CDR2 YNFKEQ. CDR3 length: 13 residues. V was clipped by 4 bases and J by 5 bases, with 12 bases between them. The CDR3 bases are TGTGCCAGCAGCCCGAGTGTCGGGGACGAGCAGTACTTC. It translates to CASSPSVGDEQYF.

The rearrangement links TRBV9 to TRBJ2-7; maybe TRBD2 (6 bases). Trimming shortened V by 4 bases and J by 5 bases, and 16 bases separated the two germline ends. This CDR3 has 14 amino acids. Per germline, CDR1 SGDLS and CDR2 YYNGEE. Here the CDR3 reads CASSRPGGSDEQYF. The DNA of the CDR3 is TGTGCCAGCAGCCGGCCCGGGGGTTCGGACGAGCAGTACTTC.

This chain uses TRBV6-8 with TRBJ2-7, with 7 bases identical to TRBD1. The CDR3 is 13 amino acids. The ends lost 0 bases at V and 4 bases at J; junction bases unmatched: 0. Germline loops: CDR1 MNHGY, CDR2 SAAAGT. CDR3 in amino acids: CASSYSTGYEQYF. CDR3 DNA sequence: TGTGCCAGCAGTTACTCGACAGGGTACGAGCAGTACTTC.

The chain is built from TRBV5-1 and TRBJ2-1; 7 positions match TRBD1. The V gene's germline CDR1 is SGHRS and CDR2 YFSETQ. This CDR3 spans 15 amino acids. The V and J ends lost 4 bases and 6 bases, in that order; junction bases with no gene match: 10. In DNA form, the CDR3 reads TGCGCCAGCAGCCCAAGGACAGGTTATGCCAATGAGCAGTTCTTC. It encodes CASSPRTGYANEQFF. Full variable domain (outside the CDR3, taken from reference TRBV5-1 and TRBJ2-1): KAGVTQTPRYLIKTRGQQVTLSCSPISGHRSVSWYQQTPGQGLQFLFEYFSETQRNKGNFPGRFSGRQFSNSRSEMNVSTLELGDSALYLCASSPRTGYANEQFFGPGTRLTVL.

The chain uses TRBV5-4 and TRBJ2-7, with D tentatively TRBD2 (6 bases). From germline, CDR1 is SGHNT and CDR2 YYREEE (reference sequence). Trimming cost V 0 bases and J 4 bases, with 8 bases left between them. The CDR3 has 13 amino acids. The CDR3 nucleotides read TGTGCCAGCAGCTTGGGGGGGGTATACGAGCAGTACTTC. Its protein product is CASSLGGVYEQYF.

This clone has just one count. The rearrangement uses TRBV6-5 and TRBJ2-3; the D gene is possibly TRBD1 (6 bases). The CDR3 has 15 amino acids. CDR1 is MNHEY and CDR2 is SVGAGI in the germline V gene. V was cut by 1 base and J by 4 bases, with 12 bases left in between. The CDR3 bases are TGTGCCAGCAGTTACTTACAGGGAACCGCAGATACGCAGTATTTT. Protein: CASSYLQGTADTQYF.

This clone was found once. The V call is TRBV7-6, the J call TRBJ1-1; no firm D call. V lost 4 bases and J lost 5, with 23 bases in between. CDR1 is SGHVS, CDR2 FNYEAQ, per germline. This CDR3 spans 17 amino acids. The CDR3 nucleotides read TGTGCCAGCAGCTCTTTCGGGCCCCGGGAGCGCGCAACTGAAGCTTTCTTT. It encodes CASSSFGPRERATEAFF.

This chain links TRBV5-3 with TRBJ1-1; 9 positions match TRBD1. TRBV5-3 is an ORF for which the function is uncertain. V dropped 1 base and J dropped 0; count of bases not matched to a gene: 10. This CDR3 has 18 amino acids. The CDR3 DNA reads TGTGCCAGAAGCTTGCGCTCTGGGACAGGGAAAATGAACACTGAAGCTTTCTTT. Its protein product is CARSLRSGTGKMNTEAFF.